Sequencing of this T cell receptor beta chain was carried out in a study of blood T cell repertoires in COVID-19. The wider study: Researchers got acute and convalescent COVID-19 samples from the United States, Italy and Spain. PBMCs, B-cell-depleted T cells, or T cells provided the cDNA or gDNA that made up the material.

Original processing methods: Reference gene primer amplification gave nucleated cell count estimates. TCRdb's copy holds only in-frame clones and misses some; the assay was immunoSEQ multiplex PCR. The V and J calls and clone size are taken from that table; D and trimming were inferred from the DNA. The repertoire holds about 200,000 clones, with more than 75% as singletons. J was trimmed by 3 bases and V by 3 bases; bases with no gene match: 8. Germline V gene sequence: CDR1 LNHNV, CDR2 YYDKDF (reference sequence). The length of the CDR3 is 17 residues. What was sequenced was peripheral blood. The rearrangement joins TRBV15 to TRBJ2-5; TRBD1 agrees at 12 bases. The clonotype was recovered from a man in his 60s with acute or convalescent COVID-19. The CDR3 nucleotides are TGTGCCACCAGCAGGGGAAGCGGGACAGGGGGCAAAGAGACCCAGTACTTC. It codes for CATSRGSGTGGKETQYF. Using reference TRBV15 and TRBJ2-5 for the parts outside the CDR3, the full variable domain is DAMVIQNPRYQVTQFGKPVTLSCSQTLNHNVMYWYQQKSSQAPKLLFHYYDKDFNNEADTPDNFQSRRPNTSFCFLDIRSPGLGDTAMYLCATSRGSGTGGKETQYFGPGTRLLVL.